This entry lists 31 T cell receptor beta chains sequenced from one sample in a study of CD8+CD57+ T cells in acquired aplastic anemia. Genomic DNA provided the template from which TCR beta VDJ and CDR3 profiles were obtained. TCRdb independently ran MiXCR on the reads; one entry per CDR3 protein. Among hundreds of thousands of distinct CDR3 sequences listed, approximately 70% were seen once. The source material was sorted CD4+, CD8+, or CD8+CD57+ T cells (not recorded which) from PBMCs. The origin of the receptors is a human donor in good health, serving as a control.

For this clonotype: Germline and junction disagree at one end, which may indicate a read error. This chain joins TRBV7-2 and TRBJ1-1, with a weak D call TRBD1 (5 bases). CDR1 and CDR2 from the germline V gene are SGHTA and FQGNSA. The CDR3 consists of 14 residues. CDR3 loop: CASSQGATDNYGYF. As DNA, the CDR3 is TGTGCCAGCAGCCAAGGAGCGACAGATAACTATGGCTACTTT.

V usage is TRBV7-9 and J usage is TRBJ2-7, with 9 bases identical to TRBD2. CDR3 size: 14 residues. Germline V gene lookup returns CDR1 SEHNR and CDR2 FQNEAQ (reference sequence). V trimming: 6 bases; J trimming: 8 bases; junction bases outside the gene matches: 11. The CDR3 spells CASRPAGGGVKQYF. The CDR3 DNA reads TGTGCCAGCAGACCCGCGGGAGGGGGAGTCAAGCAGTACTTC.

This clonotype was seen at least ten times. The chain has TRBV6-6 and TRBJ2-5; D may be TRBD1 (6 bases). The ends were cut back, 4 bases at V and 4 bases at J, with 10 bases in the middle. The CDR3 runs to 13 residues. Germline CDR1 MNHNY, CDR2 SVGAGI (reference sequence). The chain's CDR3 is CASSSQGLETQYF. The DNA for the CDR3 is TGTGCCAGCAGTTCCCAGGGGCTAGAGACCCAGTACTTC.

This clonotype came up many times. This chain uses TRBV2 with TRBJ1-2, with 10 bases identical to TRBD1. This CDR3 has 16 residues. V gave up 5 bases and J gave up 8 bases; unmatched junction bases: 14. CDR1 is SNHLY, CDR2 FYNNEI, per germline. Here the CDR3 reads CASSTGTGEASGGYTF. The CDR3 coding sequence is TGTGCCAGCAGTACCGGGACAGGGGAGGCTTCGGGAGGCTACACCTTC.

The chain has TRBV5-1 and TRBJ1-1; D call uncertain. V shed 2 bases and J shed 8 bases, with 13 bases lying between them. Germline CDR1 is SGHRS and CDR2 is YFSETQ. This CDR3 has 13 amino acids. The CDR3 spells CASSLQPSTEAFF. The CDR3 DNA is TGCGCCAGCAGCTTACAGCCCTCGACAGAAGCTTTCTTT.

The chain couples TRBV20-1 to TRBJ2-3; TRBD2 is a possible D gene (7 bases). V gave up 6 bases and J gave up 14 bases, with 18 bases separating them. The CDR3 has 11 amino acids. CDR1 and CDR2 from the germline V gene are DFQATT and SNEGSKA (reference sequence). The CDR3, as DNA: TGCAGTGCCCGGGGGGCCGCCGAACCGTATTTT. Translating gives CSARGAAEPYF.

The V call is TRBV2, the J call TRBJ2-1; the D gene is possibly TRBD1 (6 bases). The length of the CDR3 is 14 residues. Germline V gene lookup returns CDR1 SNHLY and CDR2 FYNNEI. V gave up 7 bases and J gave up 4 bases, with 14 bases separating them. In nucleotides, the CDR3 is TGTGCCAGCATGATACGGACAGCGTACAATGAGCAGTTCTTC. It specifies CASMIRTAYNEQFF.

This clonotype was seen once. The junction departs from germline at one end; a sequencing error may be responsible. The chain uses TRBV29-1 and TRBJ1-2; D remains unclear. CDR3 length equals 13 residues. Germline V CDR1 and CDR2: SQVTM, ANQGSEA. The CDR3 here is CSVVRDIEYGLTF. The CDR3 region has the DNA TGCAGCGTAGTCCGAGACATCGAATATGGCCTCACCTTT. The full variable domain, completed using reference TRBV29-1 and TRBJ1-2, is SAVISQKPSRDICQRGTSLTIQCQVDSQVTMMFWYRQQPGQSLTLIATANQGSEATYESGFVIDKFPISRPNLTFSTLTVSNMSPEDSSIYLCSVVRDIEYGLTFGSGTRLTVV.

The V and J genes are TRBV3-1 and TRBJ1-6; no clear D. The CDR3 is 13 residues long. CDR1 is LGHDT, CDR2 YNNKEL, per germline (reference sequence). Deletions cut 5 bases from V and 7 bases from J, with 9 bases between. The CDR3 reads CASSVAMNSPLHF. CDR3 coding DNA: TGTGCCAGCAGCGTTGCAATGAATTCACCCCTCCACTTT.

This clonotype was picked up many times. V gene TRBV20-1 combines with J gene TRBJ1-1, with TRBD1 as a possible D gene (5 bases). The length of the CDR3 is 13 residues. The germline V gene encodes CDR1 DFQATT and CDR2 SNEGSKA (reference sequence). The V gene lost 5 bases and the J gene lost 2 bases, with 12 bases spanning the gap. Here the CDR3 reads CSAPSGTNTEAFF. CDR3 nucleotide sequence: TGCAGTGCTCCCTCAGGGACCAACACTGAAGCTTTCTTT.

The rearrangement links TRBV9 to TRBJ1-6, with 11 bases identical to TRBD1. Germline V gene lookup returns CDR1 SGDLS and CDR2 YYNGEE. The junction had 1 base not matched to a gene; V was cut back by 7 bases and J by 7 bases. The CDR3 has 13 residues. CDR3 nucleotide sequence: TGTGCCAGCCGGGACAGGGGGAATTCACCCCTCCACTTT. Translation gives CASRDRGNSPLHF.

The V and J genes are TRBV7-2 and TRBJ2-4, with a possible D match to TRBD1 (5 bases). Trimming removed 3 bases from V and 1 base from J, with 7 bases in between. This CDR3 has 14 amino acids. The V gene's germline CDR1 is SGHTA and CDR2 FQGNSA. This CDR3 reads CASSFRAAKNIQYF. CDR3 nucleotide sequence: TGTGCCAGCAGCTTCAGGGCGGCCAAAAACATTCAGTACTTC.

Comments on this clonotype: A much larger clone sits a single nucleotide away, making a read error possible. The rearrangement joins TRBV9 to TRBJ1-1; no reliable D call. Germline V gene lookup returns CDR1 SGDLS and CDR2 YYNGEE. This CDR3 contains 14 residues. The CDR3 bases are TGTGCCAGCTCACCACGCGGAGAGAACCCTGAAGCTTTCTTT. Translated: CASSPRGENPEAFF.

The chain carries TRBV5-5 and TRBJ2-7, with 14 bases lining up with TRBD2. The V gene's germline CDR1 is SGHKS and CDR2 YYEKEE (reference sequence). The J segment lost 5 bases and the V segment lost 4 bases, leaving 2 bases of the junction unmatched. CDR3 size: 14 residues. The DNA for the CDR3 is TGTGCCAGCAGCGCGGGACTAGCGGGAGACGAGCAGTACTTC. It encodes CASSAGLAGDEQYF.

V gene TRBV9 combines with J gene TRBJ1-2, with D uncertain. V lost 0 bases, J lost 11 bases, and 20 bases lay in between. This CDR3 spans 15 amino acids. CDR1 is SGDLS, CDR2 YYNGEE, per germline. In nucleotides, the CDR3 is TGTGCCAGCAGCGTAGGTCAAGGGAACACTGAAGCTTACACCTTC. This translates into CASSVGQGNTEAYTF.

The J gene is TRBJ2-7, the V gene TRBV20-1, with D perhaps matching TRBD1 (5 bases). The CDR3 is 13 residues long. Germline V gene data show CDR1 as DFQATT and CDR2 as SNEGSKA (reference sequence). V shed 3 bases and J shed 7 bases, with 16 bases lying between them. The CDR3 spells CSARMGHTEEQYF. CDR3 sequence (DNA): TGCAGTGCTAGGATGGGGCACACTGAAGAGCAGTACTTC.

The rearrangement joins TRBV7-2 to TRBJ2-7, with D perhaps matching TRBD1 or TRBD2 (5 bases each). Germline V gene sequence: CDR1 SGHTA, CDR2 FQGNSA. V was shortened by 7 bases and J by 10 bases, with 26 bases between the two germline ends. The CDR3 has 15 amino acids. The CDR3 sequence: CASTHGPGTATEQYF. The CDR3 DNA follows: TGTGCCAGCACCCACGGCCCAGGGACGGCCACTGAACAGTACTTC. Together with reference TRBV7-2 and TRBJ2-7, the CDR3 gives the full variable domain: GAGVSQSPSNKVTEKGKDVELRCDPISGHTALYWYRQSLGQGLEFLIYFQGNSAPDKSGLPSDRFSAERTGGSVSTLTIQRTQQEDSAVYLCASTHGPGTATEQYFGPGTRLTVT.

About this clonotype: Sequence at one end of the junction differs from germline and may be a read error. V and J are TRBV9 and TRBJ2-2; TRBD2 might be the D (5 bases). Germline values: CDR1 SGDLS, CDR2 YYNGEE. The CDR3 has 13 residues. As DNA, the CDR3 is TGTGCCAGCAGCCTCTCCAGCACCGGGGAGCTGGTTTTT. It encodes CASSLSSTGELVF.

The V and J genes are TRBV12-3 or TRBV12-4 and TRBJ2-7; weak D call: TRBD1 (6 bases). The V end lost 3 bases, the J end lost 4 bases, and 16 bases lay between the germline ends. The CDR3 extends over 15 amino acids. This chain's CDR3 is CASSLREQGFYEQYF. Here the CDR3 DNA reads TGTGCCAGCAGTTTGCGAGAACAGGGTTTTTACGAGCAGTACTTC.

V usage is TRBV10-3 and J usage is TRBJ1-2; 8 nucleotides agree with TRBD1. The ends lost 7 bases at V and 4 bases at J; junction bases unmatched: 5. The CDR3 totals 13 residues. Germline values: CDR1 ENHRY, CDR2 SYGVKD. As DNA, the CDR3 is TGTGCCATCACCATGGACAGGGCCTATGGCTACACCTTC. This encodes CAITMDRAYGYTF.

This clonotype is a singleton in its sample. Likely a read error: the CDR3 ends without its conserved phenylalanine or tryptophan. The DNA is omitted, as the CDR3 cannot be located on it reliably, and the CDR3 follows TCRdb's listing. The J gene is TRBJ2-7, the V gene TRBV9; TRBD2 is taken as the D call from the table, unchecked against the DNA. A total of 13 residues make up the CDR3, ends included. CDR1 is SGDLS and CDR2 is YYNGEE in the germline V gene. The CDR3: CASSGGGGRGNSL.

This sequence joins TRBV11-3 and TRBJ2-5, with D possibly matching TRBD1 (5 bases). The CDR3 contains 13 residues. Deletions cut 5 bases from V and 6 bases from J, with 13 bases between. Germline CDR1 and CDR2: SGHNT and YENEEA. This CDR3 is CASSPYRPKTQYF. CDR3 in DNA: TGTGCCAGCAGCCCATACAGGCCCAAGACCCAGTACTTC.

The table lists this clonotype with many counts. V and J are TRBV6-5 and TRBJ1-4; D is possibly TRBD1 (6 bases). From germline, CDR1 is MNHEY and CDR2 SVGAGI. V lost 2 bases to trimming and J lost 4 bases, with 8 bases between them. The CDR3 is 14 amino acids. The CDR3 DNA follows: TGTGCCAGCAGTTACGGACAGTTTAATGAAAAACTGTTTTTT. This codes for CASSYGQFNEKLFF.

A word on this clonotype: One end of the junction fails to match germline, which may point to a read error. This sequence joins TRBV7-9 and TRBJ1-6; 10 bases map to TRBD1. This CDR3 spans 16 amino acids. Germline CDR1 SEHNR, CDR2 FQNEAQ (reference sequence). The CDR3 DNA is TGTACCAGCAGCTTAGCCGGGACAGGGGTCGGCTACACCCTCCACTTT. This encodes CTSSLAGTGVGYTLHF.

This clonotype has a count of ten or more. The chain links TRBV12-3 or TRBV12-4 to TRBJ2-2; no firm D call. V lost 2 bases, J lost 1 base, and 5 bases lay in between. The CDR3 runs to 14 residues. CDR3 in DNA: TGTGCCAGCAGTTTAAGCCAGAACACCGGGGAGCTGTTTTTT. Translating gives CASSLSQNTGELFF.

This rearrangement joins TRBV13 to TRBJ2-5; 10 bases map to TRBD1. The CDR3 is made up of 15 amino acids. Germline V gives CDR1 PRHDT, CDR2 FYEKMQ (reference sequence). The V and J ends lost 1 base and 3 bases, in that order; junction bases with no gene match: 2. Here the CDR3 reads CASSLAGTGEETQYF. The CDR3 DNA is TGTGCCAGCAGCTTAGCCGGGACAGGGGAAGAGACCCAGTACTTC. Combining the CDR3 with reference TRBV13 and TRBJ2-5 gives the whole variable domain AAGVIQSPRHLIKEKRETATLKCYPIPRHDTVYWYQQGPGQDPQFLISFYEKMQSDKGSIPDRFSAQQFSDYHSELNMSSLELGDSALYFCASSLAGTGEETQYFGPGTRLLVL.

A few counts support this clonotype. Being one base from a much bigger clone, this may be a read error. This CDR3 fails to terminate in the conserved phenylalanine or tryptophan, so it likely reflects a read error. Here the CDR3 reads CASSSVAAGGEAFL. CDR3 DNA sequence: TGTGCCAGTAGCTCGGTGGCAGCCGGAGGTGAAGCTTTCCTT. The chain uses TRBV19 and TRBJ1-1; D call uncertain. Trimming took off 6 bases at V and 7 bases at J, with 18 bases between the two ends. This CDR3 is built from 14 residues. CDR1 LNHDA and CDR2 SQIVND come from the germline V gene (reference sequence).

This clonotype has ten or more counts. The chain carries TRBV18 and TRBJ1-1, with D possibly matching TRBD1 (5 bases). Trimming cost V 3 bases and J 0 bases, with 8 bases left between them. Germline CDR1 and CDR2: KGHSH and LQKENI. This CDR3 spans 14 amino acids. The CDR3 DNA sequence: TGTGCCAGCTCACCCTCGACAGTGAACACTGAAGCTTTCTTT. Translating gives CASSPSTVNTEAFF. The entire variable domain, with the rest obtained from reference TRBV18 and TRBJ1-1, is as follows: NAGVMQNPRHLVRRRGQEARLRCSPMKGHSHVYWYRQLPEEGLKFMVYLQKENIIDESGMPKERFSAEFPKEGPSILRIQQVVRGDSAAYFCASSPSTVNTEAFFGQGTRLTVV.

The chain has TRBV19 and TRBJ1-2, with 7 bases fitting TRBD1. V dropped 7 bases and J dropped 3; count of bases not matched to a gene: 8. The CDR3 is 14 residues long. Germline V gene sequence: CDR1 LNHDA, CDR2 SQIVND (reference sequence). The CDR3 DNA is TGTGCCAGTATGAGGACAGGCGTTGACTATGGCTACACCTTC. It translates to CASMRTGVDYGYTF.

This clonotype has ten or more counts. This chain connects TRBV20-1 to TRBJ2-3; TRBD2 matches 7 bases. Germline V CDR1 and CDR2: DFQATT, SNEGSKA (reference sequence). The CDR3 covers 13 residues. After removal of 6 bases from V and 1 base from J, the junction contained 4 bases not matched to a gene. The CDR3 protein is CSAARGGTDTQYF. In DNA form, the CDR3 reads TGCAGTGCGGCACGGGGGGGCACAGATACGCAGTATTTT.

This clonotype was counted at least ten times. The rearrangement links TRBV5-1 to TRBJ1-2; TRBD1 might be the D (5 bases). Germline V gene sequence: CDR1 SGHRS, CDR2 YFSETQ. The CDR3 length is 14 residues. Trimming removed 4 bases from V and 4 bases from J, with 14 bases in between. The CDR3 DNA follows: TGCGCCAGCAGCGGCGCCGGGACGGTCTATGGCTACACCTTC. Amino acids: CASSGAGTVYGYTF.